A selection of T cell receptor beta chains follows, all from one sample in a study of blood T cell repertoires in COVID-19. Here immunoSEQ multiplex PCR was the method, and the copy in TCRdb shows in-frame clones only, minus some. The profile shows around 270,000 clones, about 85% of them singletons. Input material: peripheral blood. The receptors here all came from a human donor with COVID-19, enrolled during active disease. The donor label of this sample is uncertain. Each CDR3 is given with its conserved first and last residue. Each record gives: CDR3 DNA, CDR3 protein, V gene, clone size, CDR3 length, J gene, D gene. The D gene is left open where the match is weak. Only part of the rows carry a size: once, few, many, or a class if the clone is expanded.

TGTGCCAGCAGTTCGCCAGGGACAGGTCAAGAGACCCAGTACTTC CASSSPGTGQETQYF TRBV27 . 15 TRBJ2-5 TRBD1
TGCAGCGTTGAAGATAGAGGACAGGGGGCGGGGGCGATGAACACTGAAGCTTTCTTT CSVEDRGQGAGAMNTEAFF TRBV29-1 . 19 TRBJ1-1 TRBD1
TGTGCCAGCAGTGGGAGCGGGAGGGCCGCAGAGACCCAGTACTTC CASSGSGRAAETQYF TRBV2 . 15 TRBJ2-5 TRBD2
TGTGCCAGCAGCTTGCGGCGGGAGACTAGAGATACGCAGTATTTT CASSLRRETRDTQYF TRBV7-8 . 15 TRBJ2-3 TRBD2
TGTGCCAGCACCAGGGGGGACACTGAAGCTTTCTTT CASTRGDTEAFF TRBV6-5 . 12 TRBJ1-1 TRBD1
TGCAGTGCTAGTGTCCTAGCGGGATCCACAGATACGCAGTATTTT CSASVLAGSTDTQYF TRBV20-1 once 15 TRBJ2-3 TRBD2
TGTGCCACCAGTGACCGGGACAGGCCCTACGAGCAGTACTTC CATSDRDRPYEQYF TRBV24-1 . 14 TRBJ2-7 TRBD1
TGTGCCAGCAGCCCCCGACTAGCGGGGTCCACAGATACGCAGTATTTT CASSPRLAGSTDTQYF TRBV14 . 16 TRBJ2-3 TRBD2
TGCGCCAGCAGCCAAGACAACTCTGGAAACACCATATATTTT CASSQDNSGNTIYF TRBV4-1 medium-sized 14 TRBJ1-3 .
TGTGCCAGCAGCTTACACAGGGCCTTTAGCAATCAGCCCCAGCATTTT CASSLHRAFSNQPQHF TRBV7-2 once 16 TRBJ1-5 .
TGTGCCAGCAGCGGCCGGGGGAGCTCCTACGAGCAGTACTTC CASSGRGSSYEQYF TRBV9 few 14 TRBJ2-7 .
TGTGCCAGCAGCCCCCTTCGCGGGAGCTACGAGCAGTACTTC CASSPLRGSYEQYF TRBV5-6 . 14 TRBJ2-7 TRBD2
TGTGCCAGTATGGGGACAGGGTCGGGGAACACTGAAGCTTTCTTT CASMGTGSGNTEAFF TRBV19 few 15 TRBJ1-1 TRBD1
TGTGCCAGCAGCGTAACAGGGAATGAGCAGTTCTTC CASSVTGNEQFF TRBV9 many 12 TRBJ2-1 .
TGTGCCACCAGCAGAGGGGCGGCGGGAGTTGGATCCAGCGAGCAGTACTTC CATSRGAAGVGSSEQYF TRBV15 . 17 TRBJ2-7 TRBD2
TGCGCCAGCAGCCAAGAAACTAGCGGGAGAACCGGGGAGCTGTTTTTT CASSQETSGRTGELFF TRBV4-1 once 16 TRBJ2-2 TRBD2
TGTGCCACCAGCAGAGGGGCCGAATTTGGCTACACCTTC CATSRGAEFGYTF TRBV15 . 13 TRBJ1-2 .
TGCAGTGCTAGTTCCAGACTAGATCAGCCCCAGCATTTT CSASSRLDQPQHF TRBV20-1 . 13 TRBJ1-5 .
TGTGCCAGCCAGAGGAGGGGGCGAGAGACCCAGTACTTC CASQRRGRETQYF TRBV2 . 13 TRBJ2-5 .
TGTGCTAGTGGTTTGGACTGGGGGACAGGGCTCGGAAACACCATATATTTT CASGLDWGTGLGNTIYF TRBV12-5 . 17 TRBJ1-3 TRBD1
TGTGCTTCTTCCGGGACAGCGAAGAATTCACCCCTCCACTTT CASSGTAKNSPLHF TRBV28 . 14 TRBJ1-6 TRBD1
TGCAGCGTTGCTGGGGCTAGCGGGATGAATGAGCAGTTCTTC CSVAGASGMNEQFF TRBV29-1 . 14 TRBJ2-1 TRBD2
TGTGCCTGGAGTCAGGACAGGGGTGGCACCGGGGAGCTGTTTTTT CAWSQDRGGTGELFF TRBV30 . 15 TRBJ2-2 TRBD1
TGCGCCAGCAGGATCCGGGACAAGAACACTGAAGCTTTCTTT CASRIRDKNTEAFF TRBV10-2 once 14 TRBJ1-1 .
TGCAGCGCTAGACTAGCGGAGATTTACGAGCAGTACTTC CSARLAEIYEQYF TRBV29-1 . 13 TRBJ2-7 TRBD2
TGCGCCAGCAGCCAAGGGGTCGCGGGGTACAATGAGCAGTTCTTC CASSQGVAGYNEQFF TRBV4-3 . 15 TRBJ2-1 .
TGTGCCAGCAGCTTAGATCCGGGGTTCACCTACAATGAGCAGTTCTTC CASSLDPGFTYNEQFF TRBV7-9 . 16 TRBJ2-1 .
TGTGCCAGCAGCGGTGGTGGGGCAGGGAACACTGAAGCTTTCTTT CASSGGGAGNTEAFF TRBV7-3 few 15 TRBJ1-1 .
TGTGCCAGCAGTTTCGCGGGACAGGGTGCCTACGAGCAGTACTTC CASSFAGQGAYEQYF TRBV27 . 15 TRBJ2-7 TRBD1
TGTGCCAGCAGCCAGACAGTTCCCAATGAGCAGTTCTTC CASSQTVPNEQFF TRBV5-4 medium-sized 13 TRBJ2-1 .